The T cell receptor (beta chain) under discussion was sequenced for a study of blood T cell repertoires in COVID-19. In the original workflow: By means of reference gene primer amplification, nucleated cell counts were estimated. Assay used: immunoSEQ multiplex PCR; TCRdb lists only in-frame clones, some missing. V and J calls and clone size come straight from that table; D and trimming were deduced from the DNA. The sample contains roughly 380,000 clones, about 88% of which appear only once. This CDR3 has 15 amino acids. CDR1 is MNHEY, CDR2 SVGAGI, per germline. Trimming cost V 6 bases and J 0 bases, with 15 bases left between them.

The specimen was PBMCs or T cells enriched from blood (not recorded which). The sequence came from a woman aged 30 to 39 who had recovered from COVID-19. V usage is TRBV6-5 and J usage is TRBJ2-7, with D possibly matching TRBD2 (5 bases). CDR3 in DNA: TGTGCCAGCAGGAGGGTCGAGGGAATCTCCTACGAGCAGTACTTC. Translating gives CASRRVEGISYEQYF.